Listed below are T cell receptor beta chains from one sample, sequenced in a study of blood T cell repertoires in COVID-19. The repertoire was sequenced with immunoSEQ multiplex PCR; TCRdb's copy has only in-frame clones and lacks some. This sample carries about 160,000 clones, 89% of them seen once, and the ten largest clones take approximately 3%. Input material: peripheral blood. The receptors derive from a man in his 60s with acute or convalescent COVID-19. The CDR3 runs from the conserved cysteine through the conserved F or W. The order of the fields is V gene, D gene, J gene, CDR3 protein. A D gene is named only where the DNA matches it firmly.

TRBV14	-	TRBJ1-6	CASSQVGGYGSPLHF
TRBV5-1	TRBD1	TRBJ2-7	CASSLAVQGAAYEQYF
TRBV27	TRBD1	TRBJ2-7	CASSWDRGSRLGQYF
TRBV19	TRBD1	TRBJ1-2	CASSTGTVEGKWDYTF
TRBV30	-	TRBJ1-2	CAWDDIEGANYGYTF
TRBV11-2	-	TRBJ2-1	CASSLVTGAVFF
TRBV19	TRBD2	TRBJ2-1	CASTVWEGGNEQFF
TRBV13	-	TRBJ1-1	CASSADWEMNTEAFF
TRBV6-1	-	TRBJ1-5	CASSEQGNSNQPQHF
TRBV6-2/TRBV6-3	TRBD1	TRBJ2-1	CASSVGQEGGLHEQFF
TRBV27	-	TRBJ1-4	CASSPPGTNNEKLFF
TRBV2	TRBD1	TRBJ1-6	CASKGTGANSPLHF
TRBV9	TRBD1	TRBJ1-1	CASSVTGETEAFF
TRBV3-1/TRBV3-2	-	TRBJ1-2	CASSQDWMGDGYTF
TRBV4-2	-	TRBJ2-3	CASSQRAGFITDTQYF
TRBV11-2	TRBD1	TRBJ1-2	CASSLDLAGGYGYTF
TRBV6-5	TRBD1	TRBJ1-2	CASSILGQSNYGYTF
TRBV6-1	-	TRBJ1-1	CASSDRGGSTTEAFF
TRBV10-3	TRBD1	TRBJ2-1	CAISPRDSYNEQFF
TRBV10-1	-	TRBJ1-2	CASSVRVYGYTF
TRBV18	-	TRBJ1-5	CASSKGDQPQHF
TRBV18	-	TRBJ2-1	CASSPLQVAGRGHNEQFF